Following are 5 T cell receptor beta chains from one sample sequenced in a study of beta chain features in type 1 diabetes. Sequencing targeted expressed TCRB transcripts, as all isolated RNA had been reverse transcribed. Using immunoSEQ multiplex PCR, the repertoire was profiled, and TCRdb retains in-frame clones only, with some absent. The table shows about 15,000 clones, with around 43% occurring only once. The sample consisted of stem cell memory CD4+ T cells from blood. These receptors were collected from a woman aged 40-49 years in good health.

The V and J genes are TRBV13 and TRBJ2-3, with 10 bases fitting TRBD1. Germline V gene lookup returns CDR1 PRHDT and CDR2 FYEKMQ (reference sequence). V gave up 4 bases and J gave up 2 bases; unmatched junction bases: 6. The CDR3 has 16 residues. The CDR3 nucleotides read TGTGCCAGCAGCTACCACGGGACAGGGGCCACAGATACGCAGTATTTT. It yields the protein CASSYHGTGATDTQYF.

The chain couples TRBV9 to TRBJ2-1, with D perhaps matching TRBD2 (6 bases). There are 15 residues in the CDR3. Looked up from germline, CDR1 is SGDLS and CDR2 is YYNGEE. Trimming pared 1 base from V and 4 bases from J, leaving 12 bases between. The CDR3 here is CASSVSTGVYNEQFF. CDR3 in DNA: TGTGCCAGCAGCGTATCGACGGGGGTTTACAATGAGCAGTTCTTC.

This chain connects TRBV18 to TRBJ2-3; 9 nucleotides agree with TRBD2. Germline-derived CDR1 and CDR2 are KGHSH and LQKENI. J gave up 4 bases and V 3 bases, and 11 bases lay outside the gene matches. The CDR3 is 17 amino acids. The CDR3 DNA sequence: TGTGCCAGCTCACCCCAAATGGGCGGGGGGGGGCCAGATACGCAGTATTTT. Amino acid sequence: CASSPQMGGGGPDTQYF.

Only a few counts were recorded for this clone. The chain has TRBV6-1 and TRBJ2-5; maybe TRBD2 (6 bases). Germline V CDR1 and CDR2: MNHNS, SASEGT. This CDR3 has 13 residues. Trimming cost V 5 bases and J 5 bases, with 12 bases left between them. CDR3 nucleotides: TGTGCCAGCAGTCACACTAGCCGGGAGACCCAGTACTTC. This sequence encodes CASSHTSRETQYF.

This sequence joins TRBV7-8 and TRBJ1-1; the D gene is possibly TRBD1 (5 bases). V was shortened by 2 bases and J by 4 bases, with 11 bases between the two germline ends. The CDR3 contains 14 residues. Per germline, CDR1 SGHVS and CDR2 FQNEAQ. DNA for the CDR3: TGTGCCAGCAGCTTAATCGGGGGGAGCACTGAAGCTTTCTTT. Its translation: CASSLIGGSTEAFF.